The source of this T cell receptor (beta chain) is a study of T-cell memory formation after mild COVID-19. As for the study in general: TCR clusters were largely donor specific.

TCRdb redid the calling of the 5' RACE reads with MiXCR, one entry per CDR3 protein. The sample yields hundreds of thousands of distinct CDR3 sequences, about a fifth seen once. Germline V gene data show CDR1 as LNHDA and CDR2 as SQIVND (reference sequence). The CDR3 is made up of 14 amino acids. Germline trimming cut 3 bases from V and 11 bases from J; bases unmatched to any gene: 9. The chain is built from TRBV19 and TRBJ2-1, with 8 bases lining up with TRBD2. The receptor's source is an adult woman who had mild COVID-19 (a few samples of this study predate the infection). Cell type and time point are not known. Sequencing was performed on PBMCs or a T cell subset sorted from them (not recorded which). CDR3 residues: CASSIGAGGHKQFF. The CDR3 DNA follows: TGTGCCAGTAGTATCGGGGCGGGAGGCCACAAGCAGTTCTTC.